These T cell receptor beta chains were read from a single sample in a study of T-cell reconstitution after alpha-beta-depleted transplantation in children. TCRdb re-analysed the PCR reads in MiXCR, keeping a single row per CDR3 protein. The data contain 800,000 to 1,000,000 distinct CDR3 sequences, less than 30% of them singletons. Sequencing used PBMCs, mostly from graft donor cells, obtained 360 days after TCRalphabeta/CD19-depleted stem cell transplant. The receptors come from a boy less than two years old who had a stem cell transplant for SCID, so the T cells may come from the graft donor. Each CDR3 is given with its conserved first and last residue. The D gene is left open where the match is weak. Part of the rows lack a size; the others show once, few, many or a class for expanded clones.

J | size | V | D | DNA | CDR3
TRBJ1-5 | few | TRBV6-1 | . | TGTGCCACCTCGCTGGGGGGAAATCAGCCCCAGCATTTT | CATSLGGNQPQHF
TRBJ1-1 | . | TRBV12-3/TRBV12-4 | . | TGTGCCAGCAGGCCCGGGACGGGGAACACTGAAGCTTTCTTT | CASRPGTGNTEAFF
TRBJ1-3 | . | TRBV15 | . | TGTGCCACCAGCAGACAGGGTTGGAACACCATATATTTT | CATSRQGWNTIYF
TRBJ2-1 | few | TRBV12-3/TRBV12-4 | . | TGTGCCAGCGGCCAGTGGGCAATTGGGTACAATGAGCAGTTCTTC | CASGQWAIGYNEQFF
TRBJ2-5 | many | TRBV20-1 | TRBD1 | TGCAGTGCTAGGTGGACAGGATTAGAGACCCAGTACTTC | CSARWTGLETQYF
TRBJ2-4 | . | TRBV4-1 | TRBD1 | TGCGCCAGCAGCCGCAGGATCCAGGGACAGGTCGAAAACATTCAGTACTTC | CASSRRIQGQVENIQYF
TRBJ2-5 | . | TRBV12-3/TRBV12-4 | . | TGTGCCAGCAGTTTCGGGGCCCCGGAGACCCAGTACTTC | CASSFGAPETQYF
TRBJ2-1 | . | TRBV20-1 | TRBD2 | TGCAGTGCGTCCTCTAGCGGGAGGGAAAGCTATGAGCAGTTCTTC | CSASSSGRESYEQFF
TRBJ2-7 | few | TRBV12-3/TRBV12-4 | . | TGTGCCAGCAGTTTTCGGTGGCCCGAGGCGGAGCAGTACTTC | CASSFRWPEAEQYF
TRBJ1-1 | once | TRBV25-1 | TRBD1 | TGTGCCAGCAGTGAAGGAACAGGGGGGACGAACACTGAAGCTTTCTTT | CASSEGTGGTNTEAFF
TRBJ1-1 | few | TRBV20-1 | TRBD1 | TGCAGTGCCATCAGGGGGGGAGACACTGAAGCTTTCTTT | CSAIRGGDTEAFF
TRBJ1-5 | . | TRBV6-5 | TRBD1 | TGTGCCAGCAGTTACTATGGTGCTGGACAGGGGAGTCAGCCCCAGCATTTT | CASSYYGAGQGSQPQHF
TRBJ1-2 | few | TRBV12-3/TRBV12-4 | . | TGTGCCAGCAACATACCGGGGAACTATGGCTACACCTTC | CASNIPGNYGYTF
TRBJ2-1 | . | TRBV14 | TRBD2 | TGTGCCAGCAGCCGCCTAGCGGGCTCCTACAATGAGCAGTTCTTC | CASSRLAGSYNEQFF
TRBJ2-1 | few | TRBV4-1 | . | TGCGCCAGCAGCCAAGAAAAACGGGGCAATGAGCAGTTCTTC | CASSQEKRGNEQFF
TRBJ1-5 | . | TRBV24-1 | . | TGTGCCAGCAATCCGGGGCAGGGTACGGAGCAGCCCCAGCATTTT | CASNPGQGTEQPQHF
TRBJ2-5 | . | TRBV12-3/TRBV12-4 | . | TGTGCCAGCAGTTTAGCGGCAGGGGTCGGGGAGACCCAGTACTTC | CASSLAAGVGETQYF
TRBJ2-7 | . | TRBV20-1 | . | TGCAGTGCTACGAACAGGTCTCGCTCCTACGAGCAGTACTTC | CSATNRSRSYEQYF
TRBJ2-3 | . | TRBV20-1 | TRBD2 | TGCAGTGCTAGGGCAACTAGCGGGGCCTCCAATACGCAGTATTTT | CSARATSGASNTQYF
TRBJ1-4 | . | TRBV6-5 | TRBD1 | TGTGCCAGCAGTTACGACAGGGCGGCGGAAAAACTGTTTTTT | CASSYDRAAEKLFF
TRBJ2-1 | many | TRBV10-3 | . | TGTGCCATCAGTGAGTTCGGGACTCCGGAGCAGTTCTTC | CAISEFGTPEQFF
TRBJ1-1 | . | TRBV20-1 | . | TGCAGTGCATGGGTCGGGTTTTTGGACACTGAAGCTTTCTTT | CSAWVGFLDTEAFF
TRBJ2-7 | few | TRBV27 | . | TGTGCCAGCAGTTCACACAGGGAGAACCCCTACGATGAGCAGTACTTC | CASSSHRENPYDEQYF
TRBJ2-1 | few | TRBV7-8 | TRBD2 | TGTGCCATCTCCCATGGGGCCGTCCCCGGACCGGGGGGGCAATACAATGAGCAGTTCTTC | CAISHGAVPGPGGQYNEQFF
TRBJ2-5 | . | TRBV20-1 | . | TGCAGTGGGGCAGCGGTAGAGACCCAGTACTTC | CSGAAVETQYF
TRBJ1-2 | . | TRBV20-1 | . | TGCAGTGCTAGAGGGCCCGACAAGAACTATGGCTACACCTTC | CSARGPDKNYGYTF